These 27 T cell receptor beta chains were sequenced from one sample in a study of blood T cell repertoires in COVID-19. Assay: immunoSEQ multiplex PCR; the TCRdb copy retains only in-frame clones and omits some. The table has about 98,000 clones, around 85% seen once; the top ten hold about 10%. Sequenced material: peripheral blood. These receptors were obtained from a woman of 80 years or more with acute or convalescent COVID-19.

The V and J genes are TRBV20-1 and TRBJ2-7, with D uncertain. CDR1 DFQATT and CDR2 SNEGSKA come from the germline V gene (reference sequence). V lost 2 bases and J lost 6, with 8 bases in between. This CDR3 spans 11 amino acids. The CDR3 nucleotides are TGCAGTGCTAGATCGGTTACCGAGCAGTACGTC. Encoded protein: CSARSVTEQYV.

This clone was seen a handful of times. As DNA, the CDR3 is TGTGCCAGCAGTACCCCGGGAGGGTCCTCGGATACGCAGTATTTT. Protein: CASSTPGGSSDTQYF. The chain couples TRBV7-2 to TRBJ2-3; 8 bases match TRBD2. Germline assignment: CDR1 SGHTA and CDR2 FQGNSA. V lost 6 bases to trimming and J lost 6 bases; unmatched junction nucleotides: 11. The CDR3 has 15 amino acids.

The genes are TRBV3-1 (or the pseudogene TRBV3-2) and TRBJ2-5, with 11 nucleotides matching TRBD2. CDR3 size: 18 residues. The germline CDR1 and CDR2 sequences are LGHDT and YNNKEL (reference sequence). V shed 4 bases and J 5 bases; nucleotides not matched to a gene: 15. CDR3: CASSLKRASGGIGETQYF. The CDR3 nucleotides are TGTGCCAGCAGCCTTAAAAGGGCTAGCGGGGGGATCGGGGAGACCCAGTACTTC.

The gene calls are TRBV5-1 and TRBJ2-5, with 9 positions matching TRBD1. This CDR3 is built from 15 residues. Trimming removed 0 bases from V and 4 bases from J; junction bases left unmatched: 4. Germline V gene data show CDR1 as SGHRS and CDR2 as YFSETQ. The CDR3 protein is CASSLASTGGETQYF. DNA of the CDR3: TGCGCCAGCAGCTTGGCTTCGACAGGGGGAGAGACCCAGTACTTC.

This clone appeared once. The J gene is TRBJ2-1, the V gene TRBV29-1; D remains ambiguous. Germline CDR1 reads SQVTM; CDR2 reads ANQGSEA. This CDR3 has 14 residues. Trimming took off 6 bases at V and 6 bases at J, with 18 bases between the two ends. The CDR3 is CSVLRYSGRNEQFF. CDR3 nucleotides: TGCAGCGTCCTCCGCTACTCGGGTCGCAATGAGCAGTTCTTC.

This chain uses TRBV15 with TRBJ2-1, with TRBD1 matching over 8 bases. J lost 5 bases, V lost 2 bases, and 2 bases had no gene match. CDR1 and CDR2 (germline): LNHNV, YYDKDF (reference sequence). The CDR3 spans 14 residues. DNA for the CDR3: TGTGCCACCAGCAGACCGGACAGGGACAATGAGCAGTTCTTC. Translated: CATSRPDRDNEQFF.

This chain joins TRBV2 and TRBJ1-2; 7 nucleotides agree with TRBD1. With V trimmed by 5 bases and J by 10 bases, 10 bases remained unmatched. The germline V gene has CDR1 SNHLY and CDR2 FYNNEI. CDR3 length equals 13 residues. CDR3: CASSSTGSEDYTF. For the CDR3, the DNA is TGTGCCAGCAGTTCGACAGGGTCCGAAGACTACACCTTC.

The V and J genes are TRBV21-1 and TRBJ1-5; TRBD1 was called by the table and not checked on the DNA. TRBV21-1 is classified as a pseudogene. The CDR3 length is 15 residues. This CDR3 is CASSKGAGLNQPQHF. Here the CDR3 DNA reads TGTGCCAGCAGCAAAGGGGCAGGGTTGAATCAGCCCCAGCATTTT.

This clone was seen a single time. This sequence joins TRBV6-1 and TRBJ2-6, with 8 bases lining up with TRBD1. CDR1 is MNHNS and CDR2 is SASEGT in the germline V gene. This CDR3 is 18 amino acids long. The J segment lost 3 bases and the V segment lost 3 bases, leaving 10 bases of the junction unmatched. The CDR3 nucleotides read TGTGCCAGCAGTGAGGTTCAGGGGGCGTCCTTTGGGGCCAACGTCCTGACTTTC. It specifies CASSEVQGASFGANVLTF.

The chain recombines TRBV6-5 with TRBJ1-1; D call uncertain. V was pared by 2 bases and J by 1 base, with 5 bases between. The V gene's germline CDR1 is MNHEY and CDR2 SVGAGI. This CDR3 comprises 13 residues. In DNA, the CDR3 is TGTGCCAGCAGTTACAAGCCGAACACTGAAGCTTTCTTT. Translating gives CASSYKPNTEAFF.

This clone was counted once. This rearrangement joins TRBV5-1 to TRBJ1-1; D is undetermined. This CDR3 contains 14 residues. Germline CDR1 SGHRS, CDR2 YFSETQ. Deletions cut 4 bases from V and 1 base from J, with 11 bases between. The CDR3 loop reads CASSPLSENTEAFF. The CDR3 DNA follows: TGCGCCAGCAGCCCCTTGTCAGAGAACACTGAAGCTTTCTTT.

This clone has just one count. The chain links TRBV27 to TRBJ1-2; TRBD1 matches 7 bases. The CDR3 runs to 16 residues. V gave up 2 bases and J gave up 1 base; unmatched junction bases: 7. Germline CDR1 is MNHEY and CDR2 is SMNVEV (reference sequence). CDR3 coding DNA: TGTGCCAGCAGTTTAAGGAGGGGACAGAATAACTATGGCTACACCTTC. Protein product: CASSLRRGQNNYGYTF.

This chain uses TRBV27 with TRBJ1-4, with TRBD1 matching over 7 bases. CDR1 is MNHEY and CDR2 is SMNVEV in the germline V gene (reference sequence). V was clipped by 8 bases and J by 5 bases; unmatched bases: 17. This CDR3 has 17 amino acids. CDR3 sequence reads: CASAPGYDRAGNEKLFF. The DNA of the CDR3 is TGTGCCAGCGCTCCGGGGTACGACAGGGCGGGGAATGAAAAACTGTTTTTT.

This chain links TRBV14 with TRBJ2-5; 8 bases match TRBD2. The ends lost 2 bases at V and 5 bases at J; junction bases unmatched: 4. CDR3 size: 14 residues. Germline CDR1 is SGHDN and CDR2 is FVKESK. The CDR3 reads CASSQRGGVETQYF. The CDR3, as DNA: TGTGCCAGCAGCCAACGGGGGGGCGTGGAGACCCAGTACTTC. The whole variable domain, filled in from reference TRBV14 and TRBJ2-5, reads EAGVTQFPSHSVIEKGQTVTLRCDPISGHDNLYWYRRVMGKEIKFLLHFVKESKQDESGMPNNRFLAERTGGTYSTLKVQPAELEDSGVYFCASSQRGGVETQYFGPGTRLLVL.

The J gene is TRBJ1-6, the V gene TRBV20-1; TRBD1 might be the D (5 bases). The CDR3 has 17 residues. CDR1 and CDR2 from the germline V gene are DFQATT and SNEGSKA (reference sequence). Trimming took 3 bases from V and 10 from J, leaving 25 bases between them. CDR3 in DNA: TGCAGTGCTAGTTCGGCCAGGGAGGGTGTCTCCCGATCACCCCTCCACTTT. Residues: CSASSAREGVSRSPLHF.

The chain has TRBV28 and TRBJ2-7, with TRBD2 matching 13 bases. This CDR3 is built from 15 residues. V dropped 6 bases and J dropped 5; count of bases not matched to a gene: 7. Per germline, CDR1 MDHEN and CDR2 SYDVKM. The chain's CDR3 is CASSFTSGGAHEQYF. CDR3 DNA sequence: TGTGCCAGCAGCTTCACTAGCGGGGGGGCCCACGAGCAGTACTTC. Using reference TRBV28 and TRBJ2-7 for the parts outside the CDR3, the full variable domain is DVKVTQSSRYLVKRTGEKVFLECVQDMDHENMFWYRQDPGLGLRLIYFSYDVKMKEKGDIPEGYSVSREKKERFSLILESASTNQTSMYLCASSFTSGGAHEQYFGPGTRLTVT.

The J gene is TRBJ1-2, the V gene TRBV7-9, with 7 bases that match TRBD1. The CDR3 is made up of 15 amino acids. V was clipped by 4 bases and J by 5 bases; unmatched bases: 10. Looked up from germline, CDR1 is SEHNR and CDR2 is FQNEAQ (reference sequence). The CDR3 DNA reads TGTGCCAGCAGCTCGGGACAGCGGCTTTGGTATGGCTACACCTTC. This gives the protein CASSSGQRLWYGYTF.

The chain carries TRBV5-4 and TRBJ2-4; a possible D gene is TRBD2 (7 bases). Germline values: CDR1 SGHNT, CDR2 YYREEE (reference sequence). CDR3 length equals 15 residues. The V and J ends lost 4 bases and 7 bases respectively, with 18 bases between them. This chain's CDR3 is CASSQGGGAPNIQYF. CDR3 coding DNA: TGTGCCAGCAGCCAAGGAGGGGGGGCCCCTAACATTCAGTACTTC.

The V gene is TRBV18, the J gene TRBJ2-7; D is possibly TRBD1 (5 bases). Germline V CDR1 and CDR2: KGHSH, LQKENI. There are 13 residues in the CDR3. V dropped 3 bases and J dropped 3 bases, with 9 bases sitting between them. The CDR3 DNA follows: TGTGCCAGCTCACCGGGGCAAAACTACGAGCAGTACTTC. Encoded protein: CASSPGQNYEQYF.

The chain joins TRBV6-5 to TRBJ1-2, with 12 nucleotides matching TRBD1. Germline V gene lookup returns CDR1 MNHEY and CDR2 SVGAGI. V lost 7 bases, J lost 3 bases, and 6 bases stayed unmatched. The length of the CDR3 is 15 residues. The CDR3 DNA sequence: TGTGCCAGCACCCCCGGGACAGGGGGCGACTATGGCTACACCTTC. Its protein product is CASTPGTGGDYGYTF.

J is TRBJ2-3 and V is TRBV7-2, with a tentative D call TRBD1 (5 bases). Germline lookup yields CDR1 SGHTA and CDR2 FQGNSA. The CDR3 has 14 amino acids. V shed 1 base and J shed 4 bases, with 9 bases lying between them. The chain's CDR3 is CASSLGRGPDTQYF. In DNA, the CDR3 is TGTGCCAGCAGCTTAGGAAGGGGCCCAGATACGCAGTATTTT.

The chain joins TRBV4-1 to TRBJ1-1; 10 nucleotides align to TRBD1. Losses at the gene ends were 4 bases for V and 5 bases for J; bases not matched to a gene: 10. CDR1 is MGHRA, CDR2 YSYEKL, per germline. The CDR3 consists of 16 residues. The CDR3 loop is CASSRGVGTGVTEAFF. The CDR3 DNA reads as TGCGCCAGCAGCCGGGGGGTTGGGACAGGGGTGACTGAAGCTTTCTTT.

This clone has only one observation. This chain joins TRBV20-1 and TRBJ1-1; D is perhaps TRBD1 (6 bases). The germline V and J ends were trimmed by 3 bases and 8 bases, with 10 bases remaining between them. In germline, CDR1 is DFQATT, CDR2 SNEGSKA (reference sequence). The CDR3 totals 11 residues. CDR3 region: CSARPQGEAFF. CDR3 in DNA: TGCAGTGCTAGGCCCCAGGGGGAAGCTTTCTTT.

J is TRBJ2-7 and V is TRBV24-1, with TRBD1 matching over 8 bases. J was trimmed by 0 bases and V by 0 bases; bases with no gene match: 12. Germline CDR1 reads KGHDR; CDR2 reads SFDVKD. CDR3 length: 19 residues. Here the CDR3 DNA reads TGTGCCACCAGTGATTTGCAAGGCAGGGGGCTAGTAGGCTCCTACGAGCAGTACGTC. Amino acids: CATSDLQGRGLVGSYEQYV.

CDR3 sequence (DNA): TGTGCCAGCAGCGGCGGGACTAGCGGGGGAGGAACGCAGTATTTT. Translation gives CASSGGTSGGGTQYF. The chain employs TRBV11-2 and TRBJ2-3; 14 positions match TRBD2. CDR1 is SGHAT, CDR2 FQNNGV, per germline. The CDR3 loop spans 15 amino acids. The junction had 7 bases not matched to a gene; V was cut back by 5 bases and J by 9 bases.

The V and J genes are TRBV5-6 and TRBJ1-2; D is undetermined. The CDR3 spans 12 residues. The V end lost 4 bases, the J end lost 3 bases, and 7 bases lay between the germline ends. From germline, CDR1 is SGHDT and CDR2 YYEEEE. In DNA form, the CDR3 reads TGTGCCAGCAGCCTTGGAGACTATGGCTACACCTTC. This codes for CASSLGDYGYTF.

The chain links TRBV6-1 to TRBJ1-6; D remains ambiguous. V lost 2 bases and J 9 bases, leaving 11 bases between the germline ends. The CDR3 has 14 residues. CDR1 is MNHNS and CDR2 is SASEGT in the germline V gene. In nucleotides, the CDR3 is TGTGCCAGCAGTGAATTACAACGCGGTTCACCCCTCCACTTT. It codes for CASSELQRGSPLHF.